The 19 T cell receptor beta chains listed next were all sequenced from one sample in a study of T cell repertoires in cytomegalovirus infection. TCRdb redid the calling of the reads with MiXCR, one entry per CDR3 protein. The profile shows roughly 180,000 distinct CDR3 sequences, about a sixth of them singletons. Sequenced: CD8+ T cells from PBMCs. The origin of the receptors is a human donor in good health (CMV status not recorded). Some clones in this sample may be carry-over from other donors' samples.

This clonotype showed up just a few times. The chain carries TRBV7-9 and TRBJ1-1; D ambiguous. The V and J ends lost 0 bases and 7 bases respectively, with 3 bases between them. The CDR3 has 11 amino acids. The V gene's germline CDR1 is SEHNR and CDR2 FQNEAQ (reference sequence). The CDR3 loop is CASSLAREAFF. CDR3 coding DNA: TGTGCCAGCAGCTTAGCGCGTGAAGCTTTCTTT.

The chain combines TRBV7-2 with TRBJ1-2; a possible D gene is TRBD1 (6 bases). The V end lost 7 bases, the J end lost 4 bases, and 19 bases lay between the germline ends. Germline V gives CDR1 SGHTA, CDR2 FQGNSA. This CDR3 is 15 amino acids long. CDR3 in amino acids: CASIQTGPPGYGYTF. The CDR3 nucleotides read TGTGCCAGCATCCAAACAGGGCCCCCGGGCTATGGCTACACCTTC.

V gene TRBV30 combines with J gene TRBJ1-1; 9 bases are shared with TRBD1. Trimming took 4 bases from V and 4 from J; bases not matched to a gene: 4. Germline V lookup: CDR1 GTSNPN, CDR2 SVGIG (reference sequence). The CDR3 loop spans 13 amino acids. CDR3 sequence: CAWTLQGATEAFF. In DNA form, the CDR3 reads TGTGCCTGGACCTTACAGGGGGCCACTGAAGCTTTCTTT.

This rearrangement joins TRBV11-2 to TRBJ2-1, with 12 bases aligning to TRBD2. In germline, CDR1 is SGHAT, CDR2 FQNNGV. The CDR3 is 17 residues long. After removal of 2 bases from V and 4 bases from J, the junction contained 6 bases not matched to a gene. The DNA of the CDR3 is TGTGCCAGCAGCTTATCTCCGACTAGCGGGGGTTACAATGAGCAGTTCTTC. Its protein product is CASSLSPTSGGYNEQFF.

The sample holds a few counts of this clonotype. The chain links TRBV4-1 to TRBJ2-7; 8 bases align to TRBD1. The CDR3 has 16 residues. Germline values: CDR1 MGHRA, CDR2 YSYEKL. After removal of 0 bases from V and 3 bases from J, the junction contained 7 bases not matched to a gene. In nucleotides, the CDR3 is TGCGCCAGCAGCCAAGACTCCGGGACAGGCCTCTACGAGCAGTACTTC. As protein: CASSQDSGTGLYEQYF.

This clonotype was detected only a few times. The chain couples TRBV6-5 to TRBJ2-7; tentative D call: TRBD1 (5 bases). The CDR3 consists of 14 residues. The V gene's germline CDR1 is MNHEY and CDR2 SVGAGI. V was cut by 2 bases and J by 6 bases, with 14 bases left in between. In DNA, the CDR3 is TGTGCCAGCAGTTACGCCGACAGTAGTAGCGAGCAGTACTTC. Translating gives CASSYADSSSEQYF.

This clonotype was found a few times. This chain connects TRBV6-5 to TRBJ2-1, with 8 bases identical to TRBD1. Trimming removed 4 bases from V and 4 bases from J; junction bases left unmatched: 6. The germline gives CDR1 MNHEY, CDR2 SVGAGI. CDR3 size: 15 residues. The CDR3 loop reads CASSSGQGPYNEQFF. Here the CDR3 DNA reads TGTGCCAGCAGTTCTGGACAGGGTCCATACAATGAGCAGTTCTTC.

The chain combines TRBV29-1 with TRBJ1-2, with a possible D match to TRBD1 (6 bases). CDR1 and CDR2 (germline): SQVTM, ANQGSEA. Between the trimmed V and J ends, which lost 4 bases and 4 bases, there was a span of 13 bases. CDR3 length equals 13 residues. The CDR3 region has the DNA TGCAGCGTTGTTCAGGGGCTTAGCTATGGCTACACCTTC. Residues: CSVVQGLSYGYTF.

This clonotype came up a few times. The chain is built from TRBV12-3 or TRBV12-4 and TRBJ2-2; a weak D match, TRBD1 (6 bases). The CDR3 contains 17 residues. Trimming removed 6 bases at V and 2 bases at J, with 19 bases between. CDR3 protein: CASRPGTPTPNTGELFF. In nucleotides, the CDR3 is TGTGCCAGCAGACCCGGGACACCGACCCCCAACACCGGGGAGCTGTTTTTT.

CDR3 amino acids: CASSLLAKSYEQYF. The CDR3 DNA is TGTGCCAGCAGCTTATTGGCCAAATCCTACGAGCAGTACTTC. The V gene is TRBV7-6, the J gene TRBJ2-7; D unresolved. CDR1 SGHVS and CDR2 FNYEAQ come from the germline V gene. This CDR3 region has 14 residues. V was shortened by 2 bases and J by 1 base, with 9 bases between the two germline ends. The whole variable domain, remainder taken from reference TRBV7-6 and TRBJ2-7, is GAGVSQSPRYKVTKRGQDVALRCDPISGHVSLYWYRQALGQGPEFLTYFNYEAQQDKSGLPNDRFSAERPEGSISTLTIQRTEQRDSAMYRCASSLLAKSYEQYFGPGTRLTVT.

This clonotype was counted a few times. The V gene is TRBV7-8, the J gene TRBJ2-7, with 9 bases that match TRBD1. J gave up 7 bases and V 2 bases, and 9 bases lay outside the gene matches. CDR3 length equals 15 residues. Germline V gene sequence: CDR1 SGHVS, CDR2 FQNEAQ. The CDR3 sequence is CASSLWDRVPREQYF. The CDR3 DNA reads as TGTGCCAGCAGCTTATGGGACAGGGTGCCTAGGGAGCAGTACTTC.

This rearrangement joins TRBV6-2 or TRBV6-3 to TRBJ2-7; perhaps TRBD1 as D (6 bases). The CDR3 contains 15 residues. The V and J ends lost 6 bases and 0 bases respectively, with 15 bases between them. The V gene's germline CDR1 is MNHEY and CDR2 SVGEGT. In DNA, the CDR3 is TGTGCCAGCAGCTATGGACAGAAGAGCTCCTACGAGCAGTACTTC. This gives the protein CASSYGQKSSYEQYF.

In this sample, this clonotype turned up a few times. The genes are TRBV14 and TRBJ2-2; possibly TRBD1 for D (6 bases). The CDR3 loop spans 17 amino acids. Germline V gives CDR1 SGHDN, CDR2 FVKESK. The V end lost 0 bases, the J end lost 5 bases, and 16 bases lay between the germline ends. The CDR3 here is CASSQDFQGHRTGELFF. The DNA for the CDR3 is TGTGCCAGCAGCCAAGATTTCCAGGGGCATAGGACCGGGGAGCTGTTTTTT.

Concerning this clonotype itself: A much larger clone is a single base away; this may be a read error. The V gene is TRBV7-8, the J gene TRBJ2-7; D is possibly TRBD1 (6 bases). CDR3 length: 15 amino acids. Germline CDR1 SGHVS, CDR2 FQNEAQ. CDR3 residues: CASSLVSQGFYEQHF. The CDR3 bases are TGTGCCAGCAGCTTAGTAAGTCAGGGGTTCTACGAGCAGCACTTC.

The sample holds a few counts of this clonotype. CDR3 coding DNA: TGTGCCAGTATTTCAAAGGGGGTCGCCCCGAAGGCTTTCTTT. Translated: CASISKGVAPKAFF. The chain links TRBV19 to TRBJ1-1; tentatively, D is TRBD1 (6 bases). Per germline, CDR1 LNHDA and CDR2 SQIVND (reference sequence). CDR3 length equals 14 residues. V was pared by 7 bases and J by 11 bases, with 23 bases between.

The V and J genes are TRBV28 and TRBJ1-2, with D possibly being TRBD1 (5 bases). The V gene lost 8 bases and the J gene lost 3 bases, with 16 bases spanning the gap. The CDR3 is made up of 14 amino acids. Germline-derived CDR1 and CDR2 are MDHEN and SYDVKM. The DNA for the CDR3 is TGTGCCAGCGTACGACGTGACAGCCACTATGGCTACACCTTC. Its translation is CASVRRDSHYGYTF.

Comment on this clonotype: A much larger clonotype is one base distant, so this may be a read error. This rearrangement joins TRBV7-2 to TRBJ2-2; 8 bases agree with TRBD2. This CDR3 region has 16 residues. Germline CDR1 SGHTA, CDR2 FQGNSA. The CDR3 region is CIITVSGGGSTGELFF. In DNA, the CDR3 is TGTATCATAACCGTCAGCGGGGGAGGCAGCACCGGGGAGCTGTTTTTT.

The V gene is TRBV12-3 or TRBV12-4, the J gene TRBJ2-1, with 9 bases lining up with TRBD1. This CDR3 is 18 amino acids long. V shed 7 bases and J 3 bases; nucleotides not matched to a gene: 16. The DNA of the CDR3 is TGTGCCAGCACCTCCGGAGGGACAGGGTTCCTAAACTACAATGAGCAGTTCTTC. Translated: CASTSGGTGFLNYNEQFF.

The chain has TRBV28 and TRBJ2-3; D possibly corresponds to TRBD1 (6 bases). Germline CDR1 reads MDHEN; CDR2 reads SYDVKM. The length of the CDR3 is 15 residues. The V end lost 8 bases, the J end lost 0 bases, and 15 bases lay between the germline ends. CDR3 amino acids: CASAPGTTSTDTQYF. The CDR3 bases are TGTGCCAGCGCCCCCGGGACAACTAGCACAGATACGCAGTATTTT.